This T cell receptor beta chain came from a study of blood T cell repertoires in COVID-19. Study information: The United States, Italy and Spain supplied acute and convalescent COVID-19 samples. The cDNA or gDNA used as material had been derived from T cells, B-cell-depleted T cells, or PBMCs.

Methods used by the authors: Amplification from reference gene primers served as the basis for estimated nucleated cell counts. TCRdb's table, derived via immunoSEQ multiplex PCR, lists solely in-frame clones and lacks some. The V and J calls and the clone size are those of that table, but D and trimming were determined from the DNA. Of 470,000 or so clones listed, 70% to 90% are singletons. Germline CDR1 SGHRS, CDR2 YFSETQ. This CDR3 has 14 amino acids. V was clipped by 4 bases and J by 1 base; unmatched bases: 3. The chain has TRBV5-1 and TRBJ2-5, with TRBD2 identical over 8 bases. The source is a human donor in a cohort sampled during active COVID-19. The sequencing input was peripheral blood. The CDR3 region is CASSTSGLQETQYF. The CDR3 DNA reads as TGCGCCAGCAGCACTAGCGGACTCCAAGAGACCCAGTACTTC.